This T cell receptor (beta chain) is from a study of T cell responses to AZD1222 COVID-19 vaccine. TCRdb's table, derived via immunoSEQ multiplex PCR, lists solely in-frame clones and lacks some. Among some 150,000 clones listed, about nine tenths were seen once. This clone was observed a single time. The CDR3 has 12 amino acids. V lost 6 bases and J 7 bases, leaving 11 bases between the germline ends. The receptor was isolated from an adult in good health. This specimen was peripheral blood, taken on day 0 of AZD1222 vaccination. The chain combines TRBV12-3 or TRBV12-4 with TRBJ2-3; D uncertain. This chain's CDR3 is CASSQTQNTQYF. The CDR3 DNA reads TGTGCCAGCAGCCAAACTCAGAATACGCAGTATTTT.